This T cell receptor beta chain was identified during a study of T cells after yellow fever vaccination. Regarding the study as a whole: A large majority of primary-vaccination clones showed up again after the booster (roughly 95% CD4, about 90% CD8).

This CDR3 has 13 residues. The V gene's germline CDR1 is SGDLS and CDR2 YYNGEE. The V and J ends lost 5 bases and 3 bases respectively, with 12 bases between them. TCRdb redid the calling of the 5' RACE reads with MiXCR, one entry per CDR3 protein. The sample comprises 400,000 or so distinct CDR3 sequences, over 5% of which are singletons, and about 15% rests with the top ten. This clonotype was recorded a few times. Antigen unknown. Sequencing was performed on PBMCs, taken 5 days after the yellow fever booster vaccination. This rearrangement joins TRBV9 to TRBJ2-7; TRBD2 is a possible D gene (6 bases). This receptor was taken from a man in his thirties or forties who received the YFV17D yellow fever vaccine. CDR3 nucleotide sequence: TGTGCCAGCAGTAGCGGAGACATCTACGAGCAGTACTTC. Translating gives CASSSGDIYEQYF.